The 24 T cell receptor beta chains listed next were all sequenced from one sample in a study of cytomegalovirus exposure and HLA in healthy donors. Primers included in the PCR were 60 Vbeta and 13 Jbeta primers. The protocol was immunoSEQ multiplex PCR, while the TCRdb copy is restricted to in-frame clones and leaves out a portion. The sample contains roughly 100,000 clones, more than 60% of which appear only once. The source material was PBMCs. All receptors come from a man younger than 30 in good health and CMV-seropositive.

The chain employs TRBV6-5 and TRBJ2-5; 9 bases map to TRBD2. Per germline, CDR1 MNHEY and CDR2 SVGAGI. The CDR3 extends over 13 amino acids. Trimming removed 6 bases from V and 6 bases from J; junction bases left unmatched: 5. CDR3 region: CASRGGTSQTQYF. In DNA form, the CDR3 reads TGTGCCAGCAGGGGAGGGACTAGCCAGACCCAGTACTTC.

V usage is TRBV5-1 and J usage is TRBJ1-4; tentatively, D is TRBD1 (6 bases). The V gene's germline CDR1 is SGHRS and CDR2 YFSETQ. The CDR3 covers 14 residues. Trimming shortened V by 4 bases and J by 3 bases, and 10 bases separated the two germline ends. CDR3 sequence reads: CASSQGMPNEKLFF. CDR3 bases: TGCGCCAGCAGCCAGGGGATGCCTAATGAAAAACTGTTTTTT.

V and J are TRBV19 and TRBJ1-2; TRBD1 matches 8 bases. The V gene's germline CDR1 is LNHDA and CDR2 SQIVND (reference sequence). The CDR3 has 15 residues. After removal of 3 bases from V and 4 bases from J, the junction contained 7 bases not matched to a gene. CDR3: CASSIIGTGVYGYTF. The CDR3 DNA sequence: TGTGCCAGTAGTATTATAGGGACAGGAGTCTATGGCTACACCTTC.

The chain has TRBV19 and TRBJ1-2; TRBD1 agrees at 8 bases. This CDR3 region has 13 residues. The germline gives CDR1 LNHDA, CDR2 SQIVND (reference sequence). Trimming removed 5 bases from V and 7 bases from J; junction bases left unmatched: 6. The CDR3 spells CASSLRTGFGYTF. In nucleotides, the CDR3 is TGTGCCAGTAGTCTACGGACAGGGTTTGGCTACACCTTC.

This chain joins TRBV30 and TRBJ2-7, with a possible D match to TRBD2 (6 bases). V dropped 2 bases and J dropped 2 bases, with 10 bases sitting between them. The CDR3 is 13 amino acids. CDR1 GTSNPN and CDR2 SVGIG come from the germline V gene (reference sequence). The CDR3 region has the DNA TGTGCCTGGAGTAAGGGCGGGACCTACGAGCAGTACTTC. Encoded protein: CAWSKGGTYEQYF.

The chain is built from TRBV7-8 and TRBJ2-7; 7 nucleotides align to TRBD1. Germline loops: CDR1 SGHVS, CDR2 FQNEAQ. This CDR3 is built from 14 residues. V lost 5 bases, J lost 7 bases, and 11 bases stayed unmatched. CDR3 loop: CASSTDRVLREQYF. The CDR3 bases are TGTGCCAGCAGCACTGACAGGGTCCTTCGGGAGCAGTACTTC. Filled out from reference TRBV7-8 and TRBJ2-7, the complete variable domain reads GAGVSQSPRYKVAKRGQDVALRCDPISGHVSLFWYQQALGQGPEFLTYFQNEAQLDKSGLPSDRFFAERPEGSVSTLKIQRTQQEDSAVYLCASSTDRVLREQYFGPGTRLTVT.

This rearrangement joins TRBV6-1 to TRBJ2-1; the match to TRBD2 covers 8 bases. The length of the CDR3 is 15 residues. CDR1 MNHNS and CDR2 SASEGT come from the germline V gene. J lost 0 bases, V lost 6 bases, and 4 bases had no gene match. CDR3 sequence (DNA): TGTGCCAGCAGGGGGACTAGTACCTCCTACAATGAGCAGTTCTTC. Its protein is CASRGTSTSYNEQFF.

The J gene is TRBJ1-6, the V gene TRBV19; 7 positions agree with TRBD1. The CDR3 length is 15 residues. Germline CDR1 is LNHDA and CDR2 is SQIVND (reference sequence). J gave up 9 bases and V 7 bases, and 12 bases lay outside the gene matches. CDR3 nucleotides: TGTGCCAGTACTCCCGACAGGGCCAACTCTTCACCCCTCCACTTT. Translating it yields CASTPDRANSSPLHF.

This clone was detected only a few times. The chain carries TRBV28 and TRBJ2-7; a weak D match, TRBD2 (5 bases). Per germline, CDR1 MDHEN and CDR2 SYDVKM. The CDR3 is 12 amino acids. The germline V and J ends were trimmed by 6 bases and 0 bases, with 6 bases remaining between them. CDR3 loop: CASSGVSYEQYF. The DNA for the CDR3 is TGTGCCAGCAGCGGGGTCTCCTACGAGCAGTACTTC.

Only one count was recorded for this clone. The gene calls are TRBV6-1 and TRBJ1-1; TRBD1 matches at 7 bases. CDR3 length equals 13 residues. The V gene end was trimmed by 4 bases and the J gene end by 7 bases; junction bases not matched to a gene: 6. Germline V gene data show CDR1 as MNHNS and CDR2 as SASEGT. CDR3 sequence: CASSVPGGIEAFF. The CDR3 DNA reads TGTGCCAGCAGTGTTCCAGGGGGTATTGAAGCTTTCTTT.

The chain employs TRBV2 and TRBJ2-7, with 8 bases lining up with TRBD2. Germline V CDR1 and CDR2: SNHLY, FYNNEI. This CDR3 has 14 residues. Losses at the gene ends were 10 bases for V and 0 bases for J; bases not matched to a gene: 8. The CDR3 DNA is TGTGCCACCACACTAGCGGCAAACTCCTACGAGCAGTACTTC. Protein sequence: CATTLAANSYEQYF.

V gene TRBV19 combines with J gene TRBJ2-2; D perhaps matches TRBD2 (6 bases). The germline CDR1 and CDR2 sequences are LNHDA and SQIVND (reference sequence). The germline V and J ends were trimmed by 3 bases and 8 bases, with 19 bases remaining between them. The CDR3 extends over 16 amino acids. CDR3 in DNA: TGTGCCAGTAGTATTAGGGCGGGGCACACGTCGGGGGAGCTGTTTTTT. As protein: CASSIRAGHTSGELFF. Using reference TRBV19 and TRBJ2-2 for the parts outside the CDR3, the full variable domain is DGGITQSPKYLFRKEGQNVTLSCEQNLNHDAMYWYRQDPGQGLRLIYYSQIVNDFQKGDIAEGYSVSREKKESFPLTVTSAQKNPTAFYLCASSIRAGHTSGELFFGEGSRLTVL.

CDR3 protein: CASSEVGGVMNTEAFF. The CDR3, as DNA: TGTGCCAGCAGTGAAGTCGGAGGGGTCATGAACACTGAAGCTTTCTTT. The rearrangement links TRBV6-1 to TRBJ1-1, with D perhaps matching TRBD1 (5 bases). The germline V and J ends were trimmed by 1 base and 0 bases, with 12 bases remaining between them. CDR1 is MNHNS and CDR2 is SASEGT in the germline V gene. The CDR3 length is 16 residues.

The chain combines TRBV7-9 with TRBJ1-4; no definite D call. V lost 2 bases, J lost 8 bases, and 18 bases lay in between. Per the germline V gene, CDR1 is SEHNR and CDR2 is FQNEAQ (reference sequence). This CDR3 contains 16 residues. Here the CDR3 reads CASSLPVSVGDEKLFF. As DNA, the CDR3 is TGTGCCAGCAGCTTACCCGTCAGTGTAGGAGACGAAAAACTGTTTTTT. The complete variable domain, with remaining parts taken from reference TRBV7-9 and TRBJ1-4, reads DTGVSQNPRHKITKRGQNVTFRCDPISEHNRLYWYRQTLGQGPEFLTYFQNEAQLEKSRLLSDRFSAERPKGSFSTLEIQRTEQGDSAMYLCASSLPVSVGDEKLFFGSGTQLSVL.

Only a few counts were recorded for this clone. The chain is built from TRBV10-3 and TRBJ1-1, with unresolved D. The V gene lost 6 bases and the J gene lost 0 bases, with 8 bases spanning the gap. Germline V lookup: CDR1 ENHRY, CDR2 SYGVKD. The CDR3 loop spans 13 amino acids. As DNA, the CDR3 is TGTGCCATCAGCCTTGTTATGAACACTGAAGCTTTCTTT. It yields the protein CAISLVMNTEAFF.

The CDR3 region has the DNA TGTGCCAGCAGTTTCCAGGGTCCCAATCAGCCCCAGCATTTT. Protein sequence: CASSFQGPNQPQHF. The genes are TRBV27 and TRBJ1-5; the D gene is possibly TRBD1 (5 bases). Per the germline V gene, CDR1 is MNHEY and CDR2 is SMNVEV (reference sequence). The germline V and J ends were trimmed by 3 bases and 3 bases, with 9 bases remaining between them. This CDR3 is built from 14 residues.

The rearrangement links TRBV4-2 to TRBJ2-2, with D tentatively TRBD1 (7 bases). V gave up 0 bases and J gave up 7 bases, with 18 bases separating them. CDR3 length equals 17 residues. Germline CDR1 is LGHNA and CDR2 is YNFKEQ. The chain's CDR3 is CASSQDQRAGGIGELFF. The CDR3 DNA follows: TGTGCCAGCAGCCAAGACCAGCGGGCAGGGGGTATCGGGGAGCTGTTTTTT.

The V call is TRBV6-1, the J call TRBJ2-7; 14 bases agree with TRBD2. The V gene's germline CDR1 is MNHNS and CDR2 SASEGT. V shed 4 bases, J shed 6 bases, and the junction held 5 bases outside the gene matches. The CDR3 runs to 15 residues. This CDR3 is CASSAGTSGGLEQYF. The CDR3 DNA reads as TGTGCCAGCAGTGCCGGGACTAGCGGGGGCCTCGAGCAGTACTTC.

CDR3 nucleotides: TGTGCCATAGGGGGGGCGAGCAATCAGCCCCAGCATTTT. Residues: CAIGGASNQPQHF. The V and J genes are TRBV10-3 and TRBJ1-5, with D perhaps matching TRBD1 (6 bases). The germline V and J ends were trimmed by 9 bases and 1 base, with 10 bases remaining between them. Germline CDR1 reads ENHRY; CDR2 reads SYGVKD. This CDR3 has 13 residues.

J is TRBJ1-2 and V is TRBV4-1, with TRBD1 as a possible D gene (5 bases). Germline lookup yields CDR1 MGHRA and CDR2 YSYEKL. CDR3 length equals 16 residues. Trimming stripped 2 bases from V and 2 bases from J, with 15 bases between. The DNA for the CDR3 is TGCGCCAGCAGCCAATCCAGTGCAGGGTCGAACTATGGCTACACCTTC. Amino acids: CASSQSSAGSNYGYTF.

This CDR3 is CASSSRDRPFSYEQYF. The CDR3 DNA reads as TGTGCCAGCAGTTCCCGGGACAGGCCTTTCTCCTACGAGCAGTACTTC. The chain has TRBV27 and TRBJ2-7; 8 bases match TRBD1. The CDR3 spans 16 residues. V gave up 4 bases and J gave up 0 bases; unmatched junction bases: 8. Germline-derived CDR1 and CDR2 are MNHEY and SMNVEV (reference sequence).

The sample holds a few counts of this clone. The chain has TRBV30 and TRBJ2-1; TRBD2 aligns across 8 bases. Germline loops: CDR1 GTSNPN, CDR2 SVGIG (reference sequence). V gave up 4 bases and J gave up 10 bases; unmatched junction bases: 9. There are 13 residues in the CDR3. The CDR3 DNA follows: TGTGCCTGGACTTCGACGGGGGGGCGCGAGCAGTTCTTC. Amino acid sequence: CAWTSTGGREQFF.

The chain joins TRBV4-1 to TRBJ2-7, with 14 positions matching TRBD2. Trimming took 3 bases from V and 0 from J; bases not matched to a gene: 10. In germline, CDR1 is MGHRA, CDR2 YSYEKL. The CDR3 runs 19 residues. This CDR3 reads CASSHIGLAGGRSSYEQYF. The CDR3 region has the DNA TGCGCCAGCAGCCATATTGGACTAGCGGGGGGCCGAAGCTCCTACGAGCAGTACTTC.

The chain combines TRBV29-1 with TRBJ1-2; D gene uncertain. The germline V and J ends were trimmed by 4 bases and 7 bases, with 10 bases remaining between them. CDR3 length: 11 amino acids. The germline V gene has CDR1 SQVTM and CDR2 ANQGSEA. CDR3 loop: CSVGADGGYTF. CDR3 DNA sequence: TGCAGCGTTGGGGCAGACGGTGGCTACACCTTC.